The rows below give T cell receptor beta chains drawn from one sample of a study of T cells after posttransplantation cyclophosphamide. The assay was immunoSEQ multiplex PCR, and TCRdb's table has in-frame clones only and misses some. The repertoire yields 6,000 to 9,500 clones, none seen only once; the top ten contain around 23%. Material: PBMCs, obtained less than 95 days after allogeneic stem cell transplant with posttransplant cyclophosphamide. Source of these receptors: an older female patient who received an allogeneic stem cell transplant from an unrelated donor, was CMV-positive, and had acute GVHD only. Some T cells may trace back to the graft donor. Both conserved end residues are part of each CDR3. D genes are given only for firm matches. Part of the rows lack a size; the others show once, few, many or a class for expanded clones.

D gene: TRBD2; clone size: many; J gene: TRBJ2-1; V gene: TRBV24-1; CDR3 protein: CATSDLSGSHITEQFF; CDR3 DNA: TGTGCCACCAGTGATTTGAGCGGGAGTCACATCACTGAGCAGTTCTTC
D gene: NA; clone size: NA; J gene: TRBJ1-5; V gene: TRBV7-6; CDR3 protein: CASSLGGGAPNQPQHF; CDR3 DNA: TGTGCCAGCAGCTTAGGTGGCGGGGCCCCCAATCAGCCCCAGCATTTT
D gene: TRBD2; clone size: many; J gene: TRBJ2-3; V gene: TRBV9; CDR3 protein: CASSVLAGSTDTQYF; CDR3 DNA: TGTGCCAGCAGCGTGCTAGCGGGATCCACAGATACGCAGTATTTT
D gene: TRBD1; clone size: many; J gene: TRBJ1-5; V gene: TRBV9; CDR3 protein: CASSAGQGPGPQHF; CDR3 DNA: TGTGCCAGCAGCGCCGGACAGGGGCCGGGGCCCCAGCATTTT
D gene: NA; clone size: many; J gene: TRBJ2-3; V gene: TRBV12-3/TRBV12-4; CDR3 protein: CASRLRGTQYF; CDR3 DNA: TGTGCCAGCAGGTTACGGGGTACGCAGTATTTT
D gene: NA; clone size: many; J gene: TRBJ1-1; V gene: TRBV30; CDR3 protein: CAWMRGMNTEAFF; CDR3 DNA: TGTGCCTGGATGAGGGGAATGAACACTGAAGCTTTCTTT
D gene: TRBD1; clone size: many; J gene: TRBJ1-2; V gene: TRBV7-2; CDR3 protein: CASSFPDRAQGYTF; CDR3 DNA: TGTGCCAGCAGCTTCCCGGACAGGGCTCAGGGCTACACCTTC
D gene: TRBD2; clone size: few; J gene: TRBJ2-3; V gene: TRBV9; CDR3 protein: CASSWGGSTDTQYF; CDR3 DNA: TGTGCCAGCAGCTGGGGGGGGAGCACAGATACGCAGTATTTT
D gene: TRBD1; clone size: many; J gene: TRBJ1-2; V gene: TRBV28; CDR3 protein: CASLGQGFFGYTF; CDR3 DNA: TGTGCCAGCCTCGGACAGGGGTTTTTTGGCTACACCTTC
D gene: NA; clone size: many; J gene: TRBJ2-7; V gene: TRBV6-2/TRBV6-3; CDR3 protein: CAASPPGLVSYEQYF; CDR3 DNA: TGTGCCGCGTCCCCTCCGGGACTCGTTTCCTACGAGCAGTACTTC
D gene: NA; clone size: many; J gene: TRBJ2-5; V gene: TRBV5-1; CDR3 protein: CASSLQGIQETQYF; CDR3 DNA: TGCGCCAGCAGCCTACAGGGAATCCAAGAGACCCAGTACTTC
D gene: NA; clone size: many; J gene: TRBJ1-4; V gene: TRBV5-6; CDR3 protein: CASSLRRTATNEKLFF; CDR3 DNA: TGTGCCAGCAGCTTGAGACGGACAGCAACTAATGAAAAACTGTTTTTT
D gene: TRBD2; clone size: many; J gene: TRBJ2-7; V gene: TRBV13; CDR3 protein: CASSSSGGSSYEQYF; CDR3 DNA: TGTGCCAGCAGCTCTAGCGGGGGGAGCTCCTACGAGCAGTACTTC
D gene: NA; clone size: many; J gene: TRBJ1-2; V gene: TRBV19; CDR3 protein: CASSIVGSGYTF; CDR3 DNA: TGTGCCAGTAGTATTGTAGGGTCTGGCTACACCTTC
D gene: NA; clone size: many; J gene: TRBJ1-6; V gene: TRBV5-4; CDR3 protein: CASSPKQGVGSPLHF; CDR3 DNA: TGTGCCAGCAGCCCTAAACAGGGAGTAGGTTCACCCCTCCACTTT
D gene: NA; clone size: NA; J gene: TRBJ1-5; V gene: TRBV12-3/TRBV12-4; CDR3 protein: CASSLMRSNQPQHF; CDR3 DNA: TGTGCCAGCAGTTTAATGAGGAGCAATCAGCCCCAGCATTTT
D gene: TRBD2; clone size: few; J gene: TRBJ2-2; V gene: TRBV11-3; CDR3 protein: CASRSSGMADGELFF; CDR3 DNA: TGTGCCAGCAGGTCTAGCGGGATGGCTGACGGGGAGCTGTTTTTT
D gene: TRBD1; clone size: many; J gene: TRBJ2-7; V gene: TRBV5-6; CDR3 protein: CASKRTGGYEQYF; CDR3 DNA: TGTGCCAGCAAAAGGACAGGGGGCTACGAGCAGTACTTC
D gene: TRBD1; clone size: many; J gene: TRBJ1-2; V gene: TRBV14; CDR3 protein: CASSQYPGQGRGYTF; CDR3 DNA: TGTGCCAGCAGCCAATATCCGGGACAGGGGCGCGGCTACACCTTC
D gene: TRBD1; clone size: many; J gene: TRBJ2-7; V gene: TRBV6-1; CDR3 protein: CASTTWDRVSYEQYF; CDR3 DNA: TGTGCCAGCACAACCTGGGACAGGGTTTCCTACGAGCAGTACTTC
D gene: NA; clone size: many; J gene: TRBJ1-1; V gene: TRBV7-3; CDR3 protein: CASSVDRNTEAFF; CDR3 DNA: TGTGCCAGCAGCGTAGACAGGAACACTGAAGCTTTCTTT
D gene: NA; clone size: many; J gene: TRBJ2-7; V gene: TRBV6-1; CDR3 protein: CASSRDIYEQYF; CDR3 DNA: TGTGCCAGCAGTCGGGACATCTACGAGCAGTACTTC
D gene: NA; clone size: many; J gene: TRBJ1-5; V gene: TRBV6-5; CDR3 protein: CASSTGNQPQHF; CDR3 DNA: TGTGCCAGCAGCACAGGGAATCAGCCCCAGCATTTT
D gene: TRBD2; clone size: NA; J gene: TRBJ2-2; V gene: TRBV24-1; CDR3 protein: CATDGSGRSAGELFF; CDR3 DNA: TGTGCCACCGACGGTAGCGGGAGATCGGCCGGGGAGCTGTTTTTT
D gene: NA; clone size: NA; J gene: TRBJ2-3; V gene: TRBV7-9; CDR3 protein: CASSSNSQGRWGTDTQYF; CDR3 DNA: TGTGCCAGCAGCTCAAATTCACAGGGAAGGTGGGGCACAGATACGCAGTATTTT
D gene: TRBD1; clone size: many; J gene: TRBJ1-2; V gene: TRBV6-5; CDR3 protein: CASLGQAGNGYTF; CDR3 DNA: TGTGCCAGCCTGGGACAGGCAGGGAATGGCTACACCTTC
D gene: NA; clone size: many; J gene: TRBJ2-7; V gene: TRBV11-2; CDR3 protein: CASSLIPYEQYF; CDR3 DNA: TGTGCCAGCAGCTTAATCCCATACGAGCAGTACTTC
D gene: TRBD1; clone size: NA; J gene: TRBJ2-3; V gene: TRBV7-2; CDR3 protein: CASRDRGFTDTQYF; CDR3 DNA: TGTGCCAGCCGCGACAGGGGGTTCACAGATACGCAGTATTTT
D gene: NA; clone size: many; J gene: TRBJ2-1; V gene: TRBV12-3/TRBV12-4; CDR3 protein: CASSLAGSYNEQFF; CDR3 DNA: TGTGCCAGCAGTTTGGCGGGTTCCTACAATGAGCAGTTCTTC
D gene: NA; clone size: many; J gene: TRBJ1-1; V gene: TRBV13; CDR3 protein: CASTPAGGTEAFF; CDR3 DNA: TGTGCCAGCACCCCAGCGGGGGGCACTGAAGCTTTCTTT
D gene: NA; clone size: many; J gene: TRBJ2-1; V gene: TRBV7-2; CDR3 protein: CASSLEGAYNEQFF; CDR3 DNA: TGTGCCAGCAGCTTAGAGGGCGCATACAATGAGCAGTTCTTC